The entry below describes one T cell receptor beta chain. This sample stems from a study of blood T cell repertoires in COVID-19. In the study overall: The cDNA or gDNA used as material had been derived from T cells, B-cell-depleted T cells, or PBMCs.

CDR3 size: 14 residues. Germline V gene lookup returns CDR1 MNHNY and CDR2 SVGAGI (reference sequence). The trim removed 5 bases at V and 5 bases at J, leaving 3 bases unmatched. Assay used: immunoSEQ multiplex PCR; TCRdb lists only in-frame clones, some missing. Altogether 150,000 to 200,000 clones are present, 83% being singletons, with the ten largest covering roughly 2%. The chain joins TRBV6-6 to TRBJ1-6; the match to TRBD1 covers 7 bases. This TCR derives from a woman of 80 years or more with acute or convalescent COVID-19. Sequencing was performed on peripheral blood. CDR3 sequence reads: CASSQGQNNSPLHF. DNA for the CDR3: TGTGCCAGCAGTCAGGGACAGAATAATTCACCCCTCCACTTT.